Sequencing of this T cell receptor (beta chain) was carried out in a study of blood T cell repertoires in COVID-19. Looking at the study overall: Researchers got acute and convalescent COVID-19 samples from the United States, Italy and Spain. In each case, the material was cDNA or gDNA derived from T cells, B-cell-depleted T cells, or PBMCs.

Per the original methods: Reference gene primer amplification in the assay estimated nucleated cell counts. Assay: immunoSEQ multiplex PCR; the TCRdb copy retains only in-frame clones and omits some. The V and J calls and clone size were taken over from that table, and D and trimming were inferred from the DNA. This table holds roughly 240,000 clones, about 91% found once. This clone occurred a few times. The CDR3 has 16 residues. Germline V lookup: CDR1 SGHRS, CDR2 YFSETQ. Trimming cost V 5 bases and J 0 bases, with 14 bases left between them. Across over 20 US areas, participants ranged in age from roughly 18 to 89 years.

The chain uses TRBV5-1 and TRBJ2-2, with TRBD1 as a possible D gene (5 bases). This sequence was found in a woman in her 30s with acute COVID-19. The sample was PBMCs or T cells enriched from blood (not recorded which). CDR3 coding DNA: TGCGCCAGCAGTTCGACCTTAGGGGCGAACACCGGGGAGCTGTTTTTT. Translating it yields CASSSTLGANTGELFF.